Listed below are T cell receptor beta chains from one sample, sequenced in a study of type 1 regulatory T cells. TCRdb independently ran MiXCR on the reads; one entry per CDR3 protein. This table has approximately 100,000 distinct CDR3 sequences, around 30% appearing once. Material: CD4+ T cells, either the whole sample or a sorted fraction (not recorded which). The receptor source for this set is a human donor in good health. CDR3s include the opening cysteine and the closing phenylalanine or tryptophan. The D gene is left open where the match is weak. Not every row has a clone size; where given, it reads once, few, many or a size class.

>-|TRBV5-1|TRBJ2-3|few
TGCGCCAGCAGCGGGGGGCACGGCACAGATACGCAGTATTTT
CASSGGHGTDTQYF
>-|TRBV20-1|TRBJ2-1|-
TGCAGTGCTAGAGGGCAGCCCAATGAGCAGTTCTTC
CSARGQPNEQFF
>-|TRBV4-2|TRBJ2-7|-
TGTGCCAGCAGCCAAGATTCGGTTGCCTACGAGCAGTACTTC
CASSQDSVAYEQYF
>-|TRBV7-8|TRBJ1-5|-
TGTGCCAGCAGCTCCCGTAGGGGGGGGGTGGACAATCAGCCCCAGCATTTT
CASSSRRGGVDNQPQHF
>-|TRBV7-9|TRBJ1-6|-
TGTGCCAGCAGCCTCAACCCCCCGGGGAGCTCCTATAATTCACCCCTCCACTTT
CASSLNPPGSSYNSPLHF
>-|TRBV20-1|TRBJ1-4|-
TGCAGTGCTAGAGGGGGATCAGGGAGTCCTGAAAAACTGCTTTTT
CSARGGSGSPEKLLF
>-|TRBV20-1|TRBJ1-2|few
TGCAGTGCTAGAGTAGAGGTTGGCTACACCTTC
CSARVEVGYTF
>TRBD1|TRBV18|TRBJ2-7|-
TGTGCCAGCACCATAGGGACAGACTACTCCTACGAGCAGTACTTC
CASTIGTDYSYEQYF
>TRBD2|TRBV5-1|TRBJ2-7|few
TGCGCCAGCAGCCACGGACTAGCGGGAGGGTCCTCCTACGAGCAGTACTTC
CASSHGLAGGSSYEQYF
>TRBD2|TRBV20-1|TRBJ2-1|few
TGCAGTGCTTCCGCCCTCCCGGGACTAGCGGGAGGGATTGGGAATGAGCAGTTCTTC
CSASALPGLAGGIGNEQFF
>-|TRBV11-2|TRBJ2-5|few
TGTGCCAGCAGCTTAGTGAGAAGCCAGGGTGGGGAGACCCAGTACTTC
CASSLVRSQGGETQYF
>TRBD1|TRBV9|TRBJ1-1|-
TGTGCCAGCAGCGTAGAGGCCAACAGGGGGACTGAAGCTTTCTTT
CASSVEANRGTEAFF
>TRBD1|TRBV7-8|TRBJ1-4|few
TGTGCCAGCGGCCCGGGACAGGGGCACCGTAATGAAAAACTGTTTTTT
CASGPGQGHRNEKLFF
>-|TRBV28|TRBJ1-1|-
TGTGCCAGCAGTTTGTACCTCCTAGGGGGGAACACTGAAGCTTTCTTT
CASSLYLLGGNTEAFF
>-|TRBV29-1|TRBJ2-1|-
TGCAGCGTTGAAGCAAGGTCCTGGCAAGATGAGCAGTTCTTC
CSVEARSWQDEQFF
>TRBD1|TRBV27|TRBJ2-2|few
TGTGCCAGCAGTTTATCGCGGACAGGGGGGGCCGGGGAGCTGTTTTTT
CASSLSRTGGAGELFF
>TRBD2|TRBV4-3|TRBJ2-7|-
TGCGCCAGCAGCCAAGTCTCCGGGACTAGCGGGATCCCACCCCACGAGCAGTACTTC
CASSQVSGTSGIPPHEQYF
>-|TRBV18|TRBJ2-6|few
TGTGCCAGCTCACCAATCAATCAGGTTCCTGGGGCCAACGTCCTGACTTTC
CASSPINQVPGANVLTF
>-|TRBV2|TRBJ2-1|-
TGTGCCAGCAGTGTGGGTTTCCGTCAATACAATGAGCAGTTCTTC
CASSVGFRQYNEQFF
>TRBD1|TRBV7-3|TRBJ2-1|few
TGTGCCAGCAGCTCACCCGGGACAGGCAACAATGAGCAGTTCTTC
CASSSPGTGNNEQFF
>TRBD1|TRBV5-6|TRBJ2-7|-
TGTGCCAGCAGCTGGCGGGGACAGGCGAGCTCCTACGAGCAGTACTTC
CASSWRGQASSYEQYF
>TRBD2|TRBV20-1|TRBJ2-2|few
TGCAGTGCGTTAGCGGGAGCGAACACCGGGGAGCTGTTTTTT
CSALAGANTGELFF
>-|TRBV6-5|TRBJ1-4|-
TGTGCCAGCAGTTACTCGATATCGGGAGCAACTAATGAAAAACTGTTTTTT
CASSYSISGATNEKLFF
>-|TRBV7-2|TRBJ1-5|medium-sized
TGTGCCAGCAGCTTAGAAGGTTGGCAGCCCCAGCATTTT
CASSLEGWQPQHF
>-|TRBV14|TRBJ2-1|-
TGTGCCAGCAGCCCCCGGTCCCCGAGTGAGCAGTTCTTC
CASSPRSPSEQFF
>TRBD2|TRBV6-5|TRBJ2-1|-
TGTGCCAGCAGTCGTACCGGGACTAACCAGGGTGAGCAGTTCTTC
CASSRTGTNQGEQFF
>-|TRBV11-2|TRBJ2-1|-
TGTGCCAGCTTAAGAAGCTTCAAGCGCAACAATGAGCAGTTCTTC
CASLRSFKRNNEQFF
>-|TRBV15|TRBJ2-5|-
TGTGCCACCAGGAGGGGGGCAGGAGAGACCCAGTACTTC
CATRRGAGETQYF
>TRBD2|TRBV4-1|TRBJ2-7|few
TGCGCCAGCAGCCAAGATATACCGTCGGGACTAGCGGGAGGATCCTACGAGCAGTACTTC
CASSQDIPSGLAGGSYEQYF
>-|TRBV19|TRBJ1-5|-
TGTGCCAGTAGTATAGGGTCAGGGGAGGGCTGGACACAGCCCCAGCATTTT
CASSIGSGEGWTQPQHF
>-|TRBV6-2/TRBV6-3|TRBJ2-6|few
TGTGCCAGCAGTCCCCCCGGGGCCAACGTCCTGACTTTC
CASSPPGANVLTF
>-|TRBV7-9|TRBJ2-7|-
TGTGCCAGCAGCTTAAGGGCTCTGAGGGGGGAATGCAACGAGCAGTACTTC
CASSLRALRGECNEQYF
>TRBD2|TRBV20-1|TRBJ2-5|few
TGCAGTGCTAGGGGGGGACTAGCGAGACAAGAGACCCAGTACTTC
CSARGGLARQETQYF
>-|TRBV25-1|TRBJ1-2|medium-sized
TGTGCCAGCAGTGAATGGAACAGCGACTATGGCTACACCTTC
CASSEWNSDYGYTF
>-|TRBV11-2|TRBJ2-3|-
TGTGCCAGCAGCTTAGTAGGGGTCACAGATACGCAGTATTTT
CASSLVGVTDTQYF
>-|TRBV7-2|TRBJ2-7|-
TGTGCCAGCAGCTTAGCTCCCCGCTACGAGCAGTACTTC
CASSLAPRYEQYF
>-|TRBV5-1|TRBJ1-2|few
TGCGCCAGCAGCTTGGAAGGACTGGCGGGTGGCTACACCTTC
CASSLEGLAGGYTF
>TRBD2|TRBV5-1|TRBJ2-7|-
TGCGCCAGCCGACTAGCGGGAGGGTCCTACGAGCAGTACTTC
CASRLAGGSYEQYF
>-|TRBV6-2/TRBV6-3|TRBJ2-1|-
TGTGCCAGCAGTTACTCCTTAGGAGTGGGAAACAATGAGCAGTTCTTC
CASSYSLGVGNNEQFF
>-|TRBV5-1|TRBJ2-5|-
TGCGCCAGCAGTTCGACCGGGCCGCAAGAGACCCAGTACTTC
CASSSTGPQETQYF